This TCR beta chain was recovered during a study of control samples from healthy donors and cancer patients. This CDR3 is 14 amino acids long. The germline CDR1 and CDR2 sequences are SGHTA and FQGTGA. Trimming left V 1 base short and J 7 bases short, with 11 bases between. Profiled with immunoSEQ multiplex PCR; TCRdb holds only in-frame clones, not every one. Here the sample spans approximately 69,000 clones, approximately 90% being singletons. This clonotype was sampled from a man in his fifties or sixties with colorectal cancer. The sequencing input was PBMCs. The V gene is TRBV7-3, the J gene TRBJ2-1; the D is unclear. CDR3 in DNA: TGTGCCAGCAGCTTAAATCCCGCCTCGAATGAGCAGTTCTTC. It encodes CASSLNPASNEQFF.